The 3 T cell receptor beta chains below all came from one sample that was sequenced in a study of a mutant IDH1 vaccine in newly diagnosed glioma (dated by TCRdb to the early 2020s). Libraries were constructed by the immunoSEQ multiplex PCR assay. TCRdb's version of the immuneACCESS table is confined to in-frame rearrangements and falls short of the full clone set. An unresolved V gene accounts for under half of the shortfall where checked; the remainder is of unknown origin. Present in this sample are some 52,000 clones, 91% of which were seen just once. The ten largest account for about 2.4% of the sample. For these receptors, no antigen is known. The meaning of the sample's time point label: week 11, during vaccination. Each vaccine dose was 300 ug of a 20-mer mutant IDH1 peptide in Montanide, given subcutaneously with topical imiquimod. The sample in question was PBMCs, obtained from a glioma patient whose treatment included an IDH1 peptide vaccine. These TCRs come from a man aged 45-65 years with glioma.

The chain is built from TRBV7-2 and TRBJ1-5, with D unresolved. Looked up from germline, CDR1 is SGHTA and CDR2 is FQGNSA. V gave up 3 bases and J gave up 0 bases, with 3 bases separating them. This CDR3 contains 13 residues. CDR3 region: CASSLDSNQPQHF. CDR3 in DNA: TGTGCCAGCAGCTTGGATAGCAATCAGCCCCAGCATTTT.

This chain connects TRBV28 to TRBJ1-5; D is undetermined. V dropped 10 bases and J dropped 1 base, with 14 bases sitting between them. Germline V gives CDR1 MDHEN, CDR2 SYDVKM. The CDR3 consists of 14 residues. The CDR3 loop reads CATQTGSSNQPQHF. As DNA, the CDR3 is TGTGCCACCCAGACGGGTTCGAGCAATCAGCCCCAGCATTTT.

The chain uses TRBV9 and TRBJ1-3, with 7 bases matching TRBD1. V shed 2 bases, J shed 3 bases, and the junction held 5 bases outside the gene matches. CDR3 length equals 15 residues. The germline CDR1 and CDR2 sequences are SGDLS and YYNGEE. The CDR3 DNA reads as TGTGCCAGCAGCGTCGGGACAGCCGTTGGAAACACCATATATTTT. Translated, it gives CASSVGTAVGNTIYF. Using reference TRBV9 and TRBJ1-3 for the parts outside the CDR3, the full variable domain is DSGVTQTPKHLITATGQRVTLRCSPRSGDLSVYWYQQSLDQGLQFLIQYYNGEERAKGNILERFSAQQFPDLHSELNLSSLELGDSALYFCASSVGTAVGNTIYFGEGSWLTVV.